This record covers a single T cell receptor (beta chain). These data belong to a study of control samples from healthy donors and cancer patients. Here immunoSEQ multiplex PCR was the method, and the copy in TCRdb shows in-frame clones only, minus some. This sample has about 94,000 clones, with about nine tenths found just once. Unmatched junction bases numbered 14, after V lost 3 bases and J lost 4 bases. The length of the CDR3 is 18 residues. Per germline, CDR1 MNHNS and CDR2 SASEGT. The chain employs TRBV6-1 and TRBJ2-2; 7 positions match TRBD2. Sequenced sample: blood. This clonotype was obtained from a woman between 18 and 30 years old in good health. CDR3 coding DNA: TGTGCCAGCAGTGATCTTCCCCGGGAGGCAGGGACCACCGGGGAGCTGTTTTTT. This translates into CASSDLPREAGTTGELFF.